These T cell receptor beta chains were read from a single sample in a study of T cells of healthy individuals. TCRdb redid the calling of the 5' RACE reads with MiXCR, one entry per CDR3 protein. There are about 96,000 distinct CDR3 sequences in the sample; 17% occur only once, and more than 5.5% lies in the top ten. The receptors were sampled from a human donor in good health. The CDR3 runs from the conserved cysteine through the conserved F or W. Each record gives: J gene, V gene, clone size, D gene, CDR3 protein, CDR3 DNA. D genes are given only for firm matches. Clone size appears in some rows only: once, few, many, or a class for an expanded clone.

>TRBJ1-5|TRBV28|many|NA
CASSLLDLNQPQHF
TGTGCCAGCAGTTTATTGGACCTTAATCAGCCCCAGCATTTT
>TRBJ2-1|TRBV11-3|NA|TRBD1
CASSPEQGRPFNEQFF
TGTGCCAGCAGCCCAGAACAGGGGCGTCCTTTCAATGAGCAGTTCTTC
>TRBJ1-1|TRBV6-2/TRBV6-3|NA|NA
CASRRHNTEAFF
TGTGCCAGCAGAAGACATAACACTGAAGCTTTCTTT
>TRBJ1-3|TRBV6-5|NA|NA
CASSYADGNTIYF
TGTGCCAGCAGTTACGCGGACGGAAACACCATATATTTT
>TRBJ2-1|TRBV2|few|NA
CASSEWLDNEQFF
TGTGCCAGCAGTGAATGGTTGGACAATGAGCAGTTCTTC
>TRBJ2-1|TRBV10-3|NA|NA
CAISDSSYNEQFF
TGTGCCATCAGTGATTCCTCCTACAATGAGCAGTTCTTC
>TRBJ2-5|TRBV7-2|NA|NA
CASGGYLQETQYF
TGTGCCAGCGGGGGGTATCTACAAGAGACCCAGTACTTC
>TRBJ1-6|TRBV4-2|many|TRBD1
CASSQGTGGNYNSPLHF
TGTGCCAGCAGCCAAGGGACAGGGGGCAACTATAATTCACCCCTCCACTTT
>TRBJ1-1|TRBV4-3|many|NA
CASSRTVRLNTEAFF
TGCGCCAGCAGCCGCACCGTACGGCTCAACACTGAAGCTTTCTTT
>TRBJ2-7|TRBV12-3/TRBV12-4|many|NA
CASSGSRKPLTEQYF
TGTGCCAGCAGCGGCTCTAGAAAGCCTTTGACCGAGCAGTACTTC
>TRBJ2-7|TRBV11-2|NA|NA
CASSLDPPGAESSYEQYF
TGTGCCAGCAGCTTAGACCCCCCGGGGGCGGAAAGCTCCTACGAGCAGTACTTC
>TRBJ2-7|TRBV15|NA|NA
CATSRRRGESSYEQYF
TGTGCCACCAGCAGACGCAGGGGGGAGAGCTCCTACGAGCAGTACTTC
>TRBJ2-2|TRBV7-9|few|NA
CASSLRADGELFF
TGTGCCAGCAGCTTAAGGGCGGACGGGGAGCTGTTTTTT
>TRBJ2-3|TRBV7-2|NA|TRBD2
CASREVAGFTDTQYF
TGTGCCAGCAGGGAAGTAGCGGGGTTCACAGATACGCAGTATTTT
>TRBJ1-2|TRBV7-9|many|NA
CASSVEGWDGYTF
TGTGCCAGCAGCGTAGAAGGATGGGATGGCTACACCTTC
>TRBJ1-6|TRBV2|many|TRBD1
CASSRSQGVNSPLHF
TGTGCCAGCAGCCGATCACAGGGGGTCAATTCACCCCTCCACTTT
>TRBJ2-7|TRBV6-1|NA|TRBD2
CASGSSGRSEQYF
TGTGCCAGCGGGTCTAGCGGGAGGTCCGAGCAGTACTTC
>TRBJ1-6|TRBV6-1|NA|TRBD1
CASRGQGSSYNSPLHF
TGTGCCAGCAGAGGACAGGGAAGCTCCTATAATTCACCCCTCCACTTT
>TRBJ2-1|TRBV4-3|NA|NA
CASSQEQRTFNEQFF
TGCGCCAGCAGCCAGGAGCAGCGGACCTTTAATGAGCAGTTCTTC
>TRBJ1-4|TRBV15|NA|NA
CATSRVPALNEKLFF
TGTGCCACCAGCAGAGTCCCAGCACTAAATGAAAAACTGTTTTTT
>TRBJ2-2|TRBV4-2|NA|NA
CASTDTTFVTGELFF
TGTGCCAGCACCGACACTACGTTCGTTACCGGGGAGCTGTTTTTT
>TRBJ1-5|TRBV6-2/TRBV6-3|many|NA
CASSYSGAGGNQPQHF
TGTGCCAGCAGTTACTCAGGGGCAGGGGGCAATCAGCCCCAGCATTTT
>TRBJ1-5|TRBV2|few|NA
CASSVGGVGNQPQHF
TGTGCCAGCAGTGTAGGCGGGGTTGGCAATCAGCCCCAGCATTTT
>TRBJ2-1|TRBV6-2/TRBV6-3|few|TRBD2
CASSSSGGGSYNEQFF
TGTGCCAGCAGCTCCTCTGGGGGGGGCTCCTACAATGAGCAGTTCTTC
>TRBJ2-3|TRBV28|many|TRBD2
CASSSSRLAGDPDTQYF
TGTGCCAGCAGTTCCTCTAGACTAGCGGGAGACCCAGATACGCAGTATTTT
>TRBJ1-6|TRBV6-1|few|NA
CASLVGYNSPLHF
TGTGCCAGCTTGGTCGGGTATAATTCACCCCTCCACTTT
>TRBJ2-7|TRBV20-1|many|NA
CSARDPRGAYEQYF
TGCAGTGCTAGAGATCCCCGCGGTGCCTACGAGCAGTACTTC
>TRBJ2-1|TRBV5-1|NA|NA
CASSLDGAGYNEQFF
TGCGCCAGCAGCTTGGACGGCGCGGGGTACAATGAGCAGTTCTTC
>TRBJ2-7|TRBV28|many|NA
CASRKQRETYEQYF
TGTGCCAGCAGGAAACAGAGGGAAACCTACGAGCAGTACTTC
>TRBJ2-2|TRBV14|NA|NA
CASSQGSGGELFF
TGTGCCAGCAGCCAAGGATCGGGCGGGGAGCTGTTTTTT
>TRBJ2-2|TRBV7-2|NA|TRBD1
CASSLAPQGSITGELFF
TGTGCCAGCAGCTTAGCCCCACAGGGGTCAATCACCGGGGAGCTGTTTTTT
>TRBJ2-5|TRBV7-9|NA|NA
CASSLAPQLGYEETQYF
TGTGCCAGCAGCTTAGCGCCCCAGCTAGGTTACGAAGAGACCCAGTACTTC
>TRBJ1-2|TRBV28|NA|NA
CATSPHYGYTF
TGTGCCACCAGTCCCCACTATGGCTACACCTTC
>TRBJ2-3|TRBV6-5|few|NA
CASSRDTRGADTQYF
TGTGCCAGCAGTCGGGACACTCGTGGGGCAGATACGCAGTATTTT
>TRBJ2-7|TRBV28|few|NA
CAIRRGANEQYF
TGTGCCATCAGACGGGGGGCCAACGAGCAGTACTTC
>TRBJ2-7|TRBV5-1|many|TRBD2
CASSRSGSNYEQYF
TGCGCCAGCAGCCGTAGCGGGAGTAATTACGAGCAGTACTTC
>TRBJ1-4|TRBV5-8|NA|NA
CASSVGFGNEKLFF
TGTGCCAGCAGCGTCGGCTTTGGAAATGAAAAACTGTTTTTT
>TRBJ1-2|TRBV7-3|few|NA
CASSLTAFYGYTF
TGTGCCAGCAGCCTAACGGCTTTCTATGGCTACACCTTC
>TRBJ1-2|TRBV6-5|NA|NA
CASSSGRYYGYTF
TGTGCCAGCAGCAGCGGACGGTACTATGGCTACACCTTC
>TRBJ1-6|TRBV15|many|NA
CATSRDAAGGSLHF
TGTGCCACCAGCAGAGATGCAGCGGGAGGGTCCCTCCACTTT
>TRBJ2-2|TRBV6-2/TRBV6-3|many|NA
CATHGGEDTGELFF
TGTGCCACACATGGGGGCGAGGACACCGGGGAGCTGTTTTTT
>TRBJ2-5|TRBV2|few|NA
CASRGDQETQYF
TGTGCCAGCAGAGGGGACCAAGAGACCCAGTACTTC
>TRBJ1-1|TRBV2|few|TRBD1
CASTGTGNTEAFF
TGTGCCAGCACCGGGACAGGGAACACTGAAGCTTTCTTT
>TRBJ2-1|TRBV28|few|TRBD2
CASSFLAGVNNEQFF
TGTGCCAGCAGTTTTTTAGCGGGGGTAAACAATGAGCAGTTCTTC
>TRBJ2-1|TRBV27|many|TRBD2
CASSPGLAGGNEQFF
TGTGCCAGCAGTCCCGGACTAGCGGGAGGCAATGAGCAGTTCTTC
>TRBJ2-1|TRBV6-4|NA|TRBD2
CASSDTGGSYNEQFF
TGTGCCAGCAGTGACACGGGGGGGTCCTACAATGAGCAGTTCTTC
>TRBJ2-4|TRBV18|many|NA
CASSQAEGNIQYF
TGTGCCAGCTCACAGGCAGAAGGAAACATTCAGTACTTC
>TRBJ2-5|TRBV6-2/TRBV6-3|many|NA
CASSYSIRGGETQYF
TGTGCCAGCAGTTACTCGATACGGGGTGGAGAGACCCAGTACTTC
>TRBJ2-5|TRBV20-1|NA|NA
CSVPGGGGVIYQETQYF
TGCAGTGTCCCCGGGGGCGGGGGAGTCATTTACCAAGAGACCCAGTACTTC
>TRBJ2-2|TRBV10-3|few|NA
CANQGSLIGELFF
TGTGCCAACCAAGGATCTTTGATCGGGGAGCTGTTTTTT
>TRBJ1-1|TRBV2|few|NA
CASSEWQAANTEAFF
TGTGCCAGCAGTGAATGGCAGGCGGCGAACACTGAAGCTTTCTTT
>TRBJ2-4|TRBV28|many|NA
CASNGASSSLNIQYF
TGTGCCAGCAACGGGGCTAGCTCCAGCCTTAACATTCAGTACTTC
>TRBJ2-3|TRBV20-1|many|TRBD2
CSARVTSGRGDTQYF
TGCAGTGCTAGAGTTACTAGCGGGAGAGGAGATACGCAGTATTTT
>TRBJ2-7|TRBV7-8|NA|TRBD1
CASTKDRGTYYEQYF
TGTGCCAGCACCAAGGACAGGGGGACTTATTACGAGCAGTACTTC
>TRBJ2-1|TRBV11-3|NA|TRBD2
CASSPYKGLASPNEQFF
TGTGCCAGCAGCCCCTACAAGGGACTAGCGTCCCCCAATGAGCAGTTCTTC